Sequencing of this TCR beta chain was carried out in a study of T cells in localized non-small cell lung cancer. Findings of the study overall: Out of the top 100 tumor clones, a median roughly 52 were seen in adjacent lung. It was uninvolved adjacent lung that showed the highest T cell clonality, exceeding tumor. Longer overall survival was associated with a higher density of T cells in the blood.

The protocol was immunoSEQ multiplex PCR, while the TCRdb copy is restricted to in-frame clones and leaves out a portion. The sample lists 55,000 to 65,000 clones, 70% to 90% occurring once. On this clone itself: Its antigen is currently unknown.

This receptor was taken from a man between 35 and 75 years old with stage I squamous cell lung carcinoma. The sequenced sample was peripheral blood, obtained before any cancer treatment.

Written as DNA, the CDR3 is TGTGCCAGCAGCTTAACGTCTTCGGGGACTGAAGCTTTCTTT. This encodes CASSLTSSGTEAFF. This chain uses TRBV11-2 with TRBJ1-1; D gene ambiguous. Per the germline V gene, CDR1 is SGHAT and CDR2 is FQNNGV. CDR3 length: 14 residues. V was pared by 2 bases and J by 5 bases, with 12 bases between.